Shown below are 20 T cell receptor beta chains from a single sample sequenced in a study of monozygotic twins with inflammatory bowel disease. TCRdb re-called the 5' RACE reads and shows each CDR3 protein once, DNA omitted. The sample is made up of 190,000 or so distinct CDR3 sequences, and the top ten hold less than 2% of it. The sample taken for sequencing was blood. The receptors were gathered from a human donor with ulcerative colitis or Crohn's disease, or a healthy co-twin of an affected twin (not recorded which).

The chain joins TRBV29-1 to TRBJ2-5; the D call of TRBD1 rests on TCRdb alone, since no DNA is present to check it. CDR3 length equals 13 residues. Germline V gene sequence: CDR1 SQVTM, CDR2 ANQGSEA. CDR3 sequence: CSHAGPPGGTQYF. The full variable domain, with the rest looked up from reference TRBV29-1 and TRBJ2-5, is SAVISQKPSRDICQRGTSLTIQCQVDSQVTMMFWYRQQPGQSLTLIATANQGSEATYESGFVIDKFPISRPNLTFSTLTVSNMSPEDSSIYLCSHAGPPGGTQYFGPGTRLLVL.

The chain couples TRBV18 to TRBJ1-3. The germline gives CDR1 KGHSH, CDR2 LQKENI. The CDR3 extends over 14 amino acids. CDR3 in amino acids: CASSPSQSGNTIYF. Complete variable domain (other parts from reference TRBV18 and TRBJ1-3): NAGVMQNPRHLVRRRGQEARLRCSPMKGHSHVYWYRQLPEEGLKFMVYLQKENIIDESGMPKERFSAEFPKEGPSILRIQQVVRGDSAAYFCASSPSQSGNTIYFGEGSWLTVV.

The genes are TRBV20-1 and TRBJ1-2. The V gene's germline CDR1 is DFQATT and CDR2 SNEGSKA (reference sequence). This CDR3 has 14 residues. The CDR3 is CSARDVGKIYGYTF.

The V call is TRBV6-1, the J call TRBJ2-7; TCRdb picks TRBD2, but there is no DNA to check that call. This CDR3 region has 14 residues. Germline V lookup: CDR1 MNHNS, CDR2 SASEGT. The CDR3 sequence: CASSREGVLHEQYF.

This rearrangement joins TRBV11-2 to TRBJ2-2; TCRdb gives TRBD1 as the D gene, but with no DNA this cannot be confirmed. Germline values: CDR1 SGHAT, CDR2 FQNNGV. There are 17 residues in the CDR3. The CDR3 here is CASNDPGAGENTGELFF.

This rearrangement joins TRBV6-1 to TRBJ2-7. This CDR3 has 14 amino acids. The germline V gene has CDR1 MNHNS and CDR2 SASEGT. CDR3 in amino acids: CASSIRQSYYEQYF.

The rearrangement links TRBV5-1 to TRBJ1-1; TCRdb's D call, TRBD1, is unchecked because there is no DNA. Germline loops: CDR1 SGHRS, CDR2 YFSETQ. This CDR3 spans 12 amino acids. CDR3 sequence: CASSLGQGEAFF. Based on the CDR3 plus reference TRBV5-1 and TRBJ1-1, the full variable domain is KAGVTQTPRYLIKTRGQQVTLSCSPISGHRSVSWYQQTPGQGLQFLFEYFSETQRNKGNFPGRFSGRQFSNSRSEMNVSTLELGDSALYLCASSLGQGEAFFGQGTRLTVV.

This CDR3 is CASSLGPSGDKQETQYF. The V and J genes are TRBV5-1 and TRBJ2-5; the TRBD2 assignment by TCRdb is unverifiable without DNA. The CDR3 is made up of 17 amino acids. Germline-derived CDR1 and CDR2 are SGHRS and YFSETQ.

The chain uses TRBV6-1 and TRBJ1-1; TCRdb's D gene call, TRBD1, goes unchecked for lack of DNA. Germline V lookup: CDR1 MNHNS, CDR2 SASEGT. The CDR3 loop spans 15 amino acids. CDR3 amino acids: CASSGRDSRLHEAFF.

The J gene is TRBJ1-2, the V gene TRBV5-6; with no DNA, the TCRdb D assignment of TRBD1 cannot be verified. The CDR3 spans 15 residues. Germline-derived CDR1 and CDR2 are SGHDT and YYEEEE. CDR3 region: CASSFGVTVLNGYTF.

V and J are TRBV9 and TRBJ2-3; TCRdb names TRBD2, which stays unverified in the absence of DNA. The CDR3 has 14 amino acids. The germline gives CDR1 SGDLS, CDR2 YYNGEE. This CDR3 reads CASRAGGYADTQYF.

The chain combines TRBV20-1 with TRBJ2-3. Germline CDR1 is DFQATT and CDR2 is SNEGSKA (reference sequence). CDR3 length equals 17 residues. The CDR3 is CSARDPLAGIRTDTQYF.

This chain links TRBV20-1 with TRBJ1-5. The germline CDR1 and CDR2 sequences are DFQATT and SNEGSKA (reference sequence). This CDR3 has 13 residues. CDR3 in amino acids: CSARDPGRGPQHF.

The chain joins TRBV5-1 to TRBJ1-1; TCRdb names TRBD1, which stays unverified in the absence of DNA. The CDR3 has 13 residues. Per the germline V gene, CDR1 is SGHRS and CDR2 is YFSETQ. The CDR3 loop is CASRIWGDTEAFF.

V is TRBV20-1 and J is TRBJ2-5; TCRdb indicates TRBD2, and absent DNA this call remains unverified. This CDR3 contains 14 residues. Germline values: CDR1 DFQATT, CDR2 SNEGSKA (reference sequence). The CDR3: CSAQTSGAKETQYF.

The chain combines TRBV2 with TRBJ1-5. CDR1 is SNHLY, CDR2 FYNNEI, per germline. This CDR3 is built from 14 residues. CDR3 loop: CASSWANSNQPQHF.

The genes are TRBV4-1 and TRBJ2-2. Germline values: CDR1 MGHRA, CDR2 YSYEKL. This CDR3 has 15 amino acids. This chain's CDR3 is CASSHELGDTGELFF.

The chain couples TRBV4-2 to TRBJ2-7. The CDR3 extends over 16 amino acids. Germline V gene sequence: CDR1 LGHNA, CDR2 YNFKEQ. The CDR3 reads CASSQEIQSGVYEQYF.

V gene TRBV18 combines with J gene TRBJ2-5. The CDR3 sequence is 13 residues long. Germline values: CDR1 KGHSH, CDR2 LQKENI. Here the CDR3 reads CASSPPAQETQYF. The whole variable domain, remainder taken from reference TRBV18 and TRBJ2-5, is NAGVMQNPRHLVRRRGQEARLRCSPMKGHSHVYWYRQLPEEGLKFMVYLQKENIIDESGMPKERFSAEFPKEGPSILRIQQVVRGDSAAYFCASSPPAQETQYFGPGTRLLVL.

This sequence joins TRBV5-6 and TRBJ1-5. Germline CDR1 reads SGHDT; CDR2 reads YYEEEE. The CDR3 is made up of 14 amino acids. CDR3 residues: CASSLGGEYQPQHF. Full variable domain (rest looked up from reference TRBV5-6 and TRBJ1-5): DAGVTQSPTHLIKTRGQQVTLRCSPKSGHDTVSWYQQALGQGPQFIFQYYEEEERQRGNFPDRFSGHQFPNYSSELNVNALLLGDSALYLCASSLGGEYQPQHFGDGTRLSIL.